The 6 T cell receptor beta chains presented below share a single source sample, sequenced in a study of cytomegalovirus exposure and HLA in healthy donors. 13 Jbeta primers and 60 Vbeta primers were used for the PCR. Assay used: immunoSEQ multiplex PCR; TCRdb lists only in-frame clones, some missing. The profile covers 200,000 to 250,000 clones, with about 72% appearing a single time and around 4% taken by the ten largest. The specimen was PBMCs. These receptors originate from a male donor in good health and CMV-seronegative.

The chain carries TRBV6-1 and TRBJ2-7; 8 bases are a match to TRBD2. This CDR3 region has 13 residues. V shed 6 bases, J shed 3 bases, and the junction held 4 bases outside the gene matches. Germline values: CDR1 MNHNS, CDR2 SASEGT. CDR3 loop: CASRQRESYEQYF. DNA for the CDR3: TGTGCCAGCAGGCAGCGGGAGAGCTACGAGCAGTACTTC.

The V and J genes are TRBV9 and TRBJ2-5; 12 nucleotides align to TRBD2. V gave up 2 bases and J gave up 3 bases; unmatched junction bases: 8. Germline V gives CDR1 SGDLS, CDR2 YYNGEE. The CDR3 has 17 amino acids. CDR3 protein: CASSVDGLAGLKETQYF. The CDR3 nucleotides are TGTGCCAGCAGCGTGGACGGACTAGCGGGGTTAAAAGAGACCCAGTACTTC.

The CDR3 bases are TGTGCCATCAGTGAAGTGGCAAGAGGTGAAAAACTGTTTTTT. The encoded protein is CAISEVARGEKLFF. V gene TRBV10-3 combines with J gene TRBJ1-4; no firm D call. The CDR3 sequence is 14 residues long. Germline V gene data show CDR1 as ENHRY and CDR2 as SYGVKD. Trimming shortened V by 3 bases and J by 7 bases, and 12 bases separated the two germline ends.

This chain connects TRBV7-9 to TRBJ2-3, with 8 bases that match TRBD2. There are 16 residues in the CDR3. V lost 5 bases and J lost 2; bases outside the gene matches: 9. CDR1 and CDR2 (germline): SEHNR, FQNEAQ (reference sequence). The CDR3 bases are TGTGCCAGCAGCGTTCGGACTAGCAGCTACACAGATACGCAGTATTTT. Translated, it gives CASSVRTSSYTDTQYF.

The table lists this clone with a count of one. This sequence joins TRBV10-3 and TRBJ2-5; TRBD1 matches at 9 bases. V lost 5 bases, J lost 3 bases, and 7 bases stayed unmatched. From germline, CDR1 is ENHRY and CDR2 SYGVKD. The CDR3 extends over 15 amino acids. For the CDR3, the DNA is TGTGCCATCAGTCCGGGACAGGGACACGAAGAGACCCAGTACTTC. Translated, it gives CAISPGQGHEETQYF.

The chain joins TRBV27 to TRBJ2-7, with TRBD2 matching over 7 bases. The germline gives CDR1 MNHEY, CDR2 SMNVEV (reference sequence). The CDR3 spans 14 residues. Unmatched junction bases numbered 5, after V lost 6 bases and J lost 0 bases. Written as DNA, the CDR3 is TGTGCCAGCAGATTAACTAGCGTCTCCTACGAGCAGTACTTC. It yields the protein CASRLTSVSYEQYF.